Shown below are 26 T cell receptor beta chains from a single sample sequenced in a study of blood T cells in healthy people across ages. Next came a second PCR, run for about 7 to 12 cycles, which used a sample-barcoded 5' primer along with a J-beta primer mix. TCRdb analysed the 5' RACE reads with MiXCR anew, one entry per CDR3 protein. The data contain around 2 million distinct CDR3 sequences, approximately 40% of them singletons. Material: blood. These receptors were collected from a human donor in good health.

CDR3 coding DNA: TGCAGTATAGCAGGGGTTATGTTCACTGAAGCTTTCTTT. Translation gives CSIAGVMFTEAFF. The chain couples TRBV20-1 to TRBJ1-1, with D perhaps matching TRBD1 (6 bases). Trimming shortened V by 8 bases and J by 4 bases, and 17 bases separated the two germline ends. The germline gives CDR1 DFQATT, CDR2 SNEGSKA (reference sequence). The CDR3 is 13 residues long.

A few counts support this clonotype. The rearrangement uses TRBV6-6 and TRBJ2-3; TRBD1 matches 8 bases. The germline gives CDR1 MNHNY, CDR2 SVGAGI (reference sequence). V shed 5 bases and J 2 bases; nucleotides not matched to a gene: 9. This CDR3 is built from 16 residues. CDR3 loop: CASSLTTGVFTDTQYF. DNA of the CDR3: TGTGCCAGCAGTCTTACGACAGGGGTTTTCACAGATACGCAGTATTTT.

The chain carries TRBV4-1 and TRBJ2-7, with D perhaps given as TRBD1 or TRBD2 (5 bases each). The CDR3 loop spans 16 amino acids. CDR1 is MGHRA, CDR2 YSYEKL, per germline. V was shortened by 4 bases and J by 1 base, with 17 bases between the two germline ends. The CDR3 DNA reads as TGCGCCAGCAGCCCTCCCGCCGGGACGGTGTCCTACGAGCAGTACTTC. Its translation: CASSPPAGTVSYEQYF.

A remark on this clonotype: Possible read error: a much larger clone is one base away. This chain joins TRBV7-9 and TRBJ1-4; 7 bases fit TRBD1. Germline CDR1 reads SEHNR; CDR2 reads FQNEAQ (reference sequence). The CDR3 is 14 residues long. CDR3 loop: CTSSLGGRNEKLFF. The CDR3 DNA follows: TGTACCAGCAGCTTAGGGGGCCGGAATGAAAAACTGTTTTTT.

This clonotype was found a few times. The V gene is TRBV29-1, the J gene TRBJ1-2, with D tentatively TRBD1 (6 bases). Looked up from germline, CDR1 is SQVTM and CDR2 is ANQGSEA. V lost 0 bases and J 3 bases, leaving 11 bases between the germline ends. CDR3 length: 14 amino acids. CDR3: CSVEEGAGYYGYTF. CDR3 in DNA: TGCAGCGTTGAAGAGGGGGCCGGTTACTATGGCTACACCTTC.

This clonotype was seen a few times. The chain uses TRBV20-1 and TRBJ1-1, with a possible D match to TRBD1 (5 bases). The germline V gene encodes CDR1 DFQATT and CDR2 SNEGSKA (reference sequence). Between the trimmed V and J ends, which lost 3 bases and 0 bases, there was a span of 8 bases. The CDR3 consists of 13 residues. CDR3: CSASDRMNTEAFF. The CDR3 coding sequence is TGCAGTGCTAGCGACAGAATGAACACTGAAGCTTTCTTT.

The chain employs TRBV20-1 and TRBJ2-5; 7 bases are a match to TRBD2. V shed 2 bases and J 5 bases; nucleotides not matched to a gene: 11. Germline CDR1 DFQATT, CDR2 SNEGSKA (reference sequence). The CDR3 runs 15 residues. The CDR3 spells CSARPPQTSSETQYF. DNA of the CDR3: TGCAGTGCTAGACCACCCCAGACTAGCTCGGAGACCCAGTACTTC.

The chain recombines TRBV12-3 or TRBV12-4 with TRBJ1-2; no reliable D call. This CDR3 comprises 13 residues. Trimming stripped 8 bases from V and 0 bases from J, with 10 bases between. Here the CDR3 reads CASQHPTNYGYTF. The CDR3 nucleotides are TGTGCCAGCCAGCACCCAACTAACTATGGCTACACCTTC.

The rearrangement links TRBV7-2 to TRBJ2-7, with D hard to call. The DNA end lines up better with TRBJ2-4; the J call may be wrong. Germline-derived CDR1 and CDR2 are SGHTA and FQGNSA. This CDR3 spans 11 amino acids. CDR3 region: CASQYANIQYF. The CDR3 region has the DNA TGTGCCAGCCAGTATGCAAACATTCAGTACTTC.

This clonotype came up a few times. The CDR3 region is CASILPEGVGTDTQYF. The CDR3 region has the DNA TGTGCCAGCATCCTCCCGGAGGGGGTAGGCACAGATACGCAGTATTTT. This chain joins TRBV9 and TRBJ2-3; D is perhaps TRBD1 or TRBD2 (6 bases each). The CDR3 is 16 amino acids. Looked up from germline, CDR1 is SGDLS and CDR2 is YYNGEE. The germline V and J ends were trimmed by 6 bases and 1 base, with 18 bases remaining between them.

As concerns this clonotype: Its ends do not fully match the called genes, so a read error is possible. The chain recombines TRBV29-1 with TRBJ1-5; D remains unclear. This CDR3 contains 12 residues. CDR1 and CDR2 from the germline V gene are SQVTM and ANQGSEA. The CDR3 spells CSVGGLNQLQHF. The CDR3 bases are TGCAGCGTTGGGGGATTGAACCAGCTCCAGCATTTT.

The genes are TRBV20-1 and TRBJ1-2; tentative D call: TRBD1 (5 bases). Germline CDR1 DFQATT, CDR2 SNEGSKA (reference sequence). Deletions cut 3 bases from V and 5 bases from J, with 25 bases between. The CDR3 covers 17 residues. CDR3 residues: CSARDPPPGTGRYGYTF. CDR3 nucleotide sequence: TGCAGTGCTAGGGATCCTCCCCCGGGGACGGGACGGTATGGCTACACCTTC.

V usage is TRBV29-1 and J usage is TRBJ1-2; no clear D. Germline lookup yields CDR1 SQVTM and CDR2 ANQGSEA. The CDR3 contains 13 residues. V lost 6 bases and J lost 8, with 19 bases in between. Here the CDR3 DNA reads TGCAGCGTCGAGGGTGAGGTTGGGCTCGGCTACACCTTC. Its translation is CSVEGEVGLGYTF.

The chain recombines TRBV6-1 with TRBJ2-3; D is unclear. CDR3 length: 14 amino acids. The V and J ends lost 3 bases and 2 bases respectively, with 9 bases between them. Germline-derived CDR1 and CDR2 are MNHNS and SASEGT. CDR3 region: CASSDSPDTDTQYF. The CDR3, as DNA: TGTGCCAGCAGTGATTCGCCCGACACAGATACGCAGTATTTT.

This clonotype is a singleton in its sample. The V call is TRBV12-3 or TRBV12-4, the J call TRBJ1-2, with D hard to call. Trimming took off 4 bases at V and 0 bases at J, with 9 bases between the two ends. The CDR3 runs to 14 residues. The CDR3 protein is CASSSQRPNYGYTF. CDR3 bases: TGTGCCAGCAGTTCCCAAAGGCCTAACTATGGCTACACCTTC.

This clonotype was detected only a few times. This chain uses TRBV29-1 with TRBJ2-5; 7 nucleotides align to TRBD1. The germline V gene has CDR1 SQVTM and CDR2 ANQGSEA. V dropped 7 bases and J dropped 2; count of bases not matched to a gene: 4. The CDR3 contains 12 residues. Here the CDR3 reads CSGGQTQETQYF. CDR3 bases: TGCAGCGGGGGACAGACACAAGAGACCCAGTACTTC.

The chain joins TRBV11-1 to TRBJ2-7; TRBD1 might be the D (5 bases). The CDR3 extends over 15 amino acids. Trimming took off 1 base at V and 5 bases at J, with 15 bases between the two ends. Germline-derived CDR1 and CDR2 are SGHAT and FQDESV (reference sequence). The CDR3 DNA follows: TGTGCCAGCAGCTTAGTCGCGGCAGGGAAGAACGAGCAGTACTTC. It is translated as CASSLVAAGKNEQYF.

V usage is TRBV7-2 and J usage is TRBJ2-3, with no clear D. The CDR3 totals 15 residues. Per the germline V gene, CDR1 is SGHTA and CDR2 is FQGNSA. V dropped 11 bases and J dropped 3 bases, with 21 bases sitting between them. The CDR3 sequence is CAGGRPGSRTDTQYF. The DNA of the CDR3 is TGTGCCGGCGGCCGACCAGGCAGTAGGACAGATACGCAGTATTTT.

This rearrangement joins TRBV28 to TRBJ1-3; D is unresolved. This CDR3 is 14 amino acids long. The germline V gene has CDR1 MDHEN and CDR2 SYDVKM. V was cut by 5 bases and J by 2 bases, with 10 bases left in between. The CDR3 reads CASSGRRTGNTIYF. The CDR3 DNA reads as TGTGCCAGCAGTGGACGGAGGACTGGAAACACCATATATTTT.

V and J are TRBV20-1 and TRBJ1-5; a weak D match, TRBD1 (6 bases). The CDR3 is made up of 15 amino acids. V shed 3 bases and J shed 4 bases, with 16 bases lying between them. CDR1 and CDR2 from the germline V gene are DFQATT and SNEGSKA (reference sequence). The CDR3 sequence: CSASLGEQGNQPQHF. The CDR3 DNA is TGCAGTGCTAGTCTAGGGGAACAGGGAAATCAGCCCCAGCATTTT.

CDR3 residues: CSDIKRGGGSETQYF. In DNA, the CDR3 is TGCAGCGATATAAAGCGCGGAGGCGGGTCGGAGACCCAGTACTTC. The chain recombines TRBV29-1 with TRBJ2-5; a possible D gene is TRBD2 (5 bases). Germline V gene sequence: CDR1 SQVTM, CDR2 ANQGSEA. With 7 bases removed from V and 5 bases from J, the gap between germline ends came to 23 bases. The CDR3 runs 15 residues.

This chain joins TRBV5-1 and TRBJ2-1; weak D call: TRBD2 (6 bases). The CDR3 contains 15 residues. V was cut by 6 bases and J by 0 bases, with 13 bases left in between. CDR1 and CDR2 from the germline V gene are SGHRS and YFSETQ. CDR3 coding DNA: TGCGCCAGCATTAGGGACTCATCCTCCTACAATGAGCAGTTCTTC. Translation gives CASIRDSSSYNEQFF.

This chain connects TRBV4-1 to TRBJ2-1; D is unclear. In germline, CDR1 is MGHRA, CDR2 YSYEKL. The CDR3 totals 19 residues. V was pared by 0 bases and J by 1 base, with 19 bases between. CDR3 nucleotide sequence: TGCGCCAGCAGCCAAGAATTTTCTTCGACTGCCTGGTCCTACAATGAGCAGTTCTTC. Its protein product is CASSQEFSSTAWSYNEQFF.

In this sample, this clonotype turned up once. The chain joins TRBV7-2 to TRBJ2-4; D may correspond to TRBD1 or TRBD2 (5 bases each). Germline CDR1 and CDR2: SGHTA and FQGNSA. This CDR3 has 14 residues. The germline V and J ends were trimmed by 1 base and 13 bases, with 17 bases remaining between them. CDR3 region: CASSLEGVLEPQYF. The CDR3 DNA reads TGTGCCAGCAGCTTAGAAGGGGTACTAGAACCCCAGTACTTC.

This clonotype was counted only a few times. V is TRBV7-2 and J is TRBJ1-1, with TRBD1 matching over 7 bases. In germline, CDR1 is SGHTA, CDR2 FQGNSA. J was trimmed by 0 bases and V by 4 bases; bases with no gene match: 5. This CDR3 contains 15 residues. Written as DNA, the CDR3 is TGTGCCAGCAGCTCAAGGGACAGAATGAACACTGAAGCTTTCTTT. Translation: CASSSRDRMNTEAFF.

This clonotype occurred many times. The V gene is TRBV4-2, the J gene TRBJ2-5; 8 bases are a match to TRBD2. Losses at the gene ends were 0 bases for V and 4 bases for J; bases not matched to a gene: 7. Germline V gives CDR1 LGHNA, CDR2 YNFKEQ. This CDR3 comprises 16 residues. The CDR3 protein is CASSQDAGGGVETQYF. The CDR3 DNA follows: TGTGCCAGCAGCCAAGATGCGGGGGGCGGGGTAGAGACCCAGTACTTC.